Sequencing of this T cell receptor (beta chain) was carried out in a study of blood T cell repertoires in COVID-19. Study-wide context: Samples representing acute and convalescent COVID-19 were sourced from the United States, Italy and Spain.

Seattle cases were enrolled at active infection and followed longitudinally. The CDR3 loop spans 15 amino acids. V lost 7 bases, J lost 1 base, and 7 bases stayed unmatched. The V gene's germline CDR1 is MDHEN and CDR2 SYDVKM. Method: immunoSEQ multiplex PCR; TCRdb's copy keeps in-frame clones and lacks some. The sample consists of about 150,000 clones, approximately 91% of them appearing once. The rearrangement uses TRBV28 and TRBJ1-5, with TRBD1 identical over 7 bases. The sample taken for sequencing was peripheral blood. This TCR derives from a man younger than 35 with COVID-19, enrolled during active disease. The CDR3 protein is CASTGGITSNQPQHF. For the CDR3, the DNA is TGTGCCAGCACAGGGGGAATAACCAGCAATCAGCCCCAGCATTTT.